These T cell receptor beta chains were read from a single sample in a study of CD8 T cells in Susac syndrome. TCRdb re-called the immunoSEQ multiplex PCR reads with MiXCR, one entry per CDR3 protein. Of approximately 22,000 distinct CDR3 sequences detected, approximately 93% appear once; the ten largest clones hold about 0.3%. The specimen sequenced was CD8+ T cells from PBMCs. The receptors were sampled from a human donor in good health. CDR3s include the opening cysteine and the closing phenylalanine or tryptophan. A D gene is named only where the DNA matches it firmly. Part of the rows lack a size; the others show once, few, many or a class for expanded clones.

16,.,TRBJ1-2,.,TRBV20-1,TGCAGTGCTAGGGGCGGCATGGGACATCATAACTATGGCTACACCTTC,CSARGGMGHHNYGYTF
14,.,TRBJ1-2,TRBD1,TRBV2,TGTGCCAGCAGAGCCGGGACAGGGGCCTATGGCTACACCTTC,CASRAGTGAYGYTF
11,.,TRBJ2-2,.,TRBV12-3/TRBV12-4,TGTGCCACCCTTTCCAAAGGGGAGCTGTTTTTT,CATLSKGELFF
15,.,TRBJ1-5,.,TRBV19,TGTGCCAGTAGCCTCCGGAGGGGCAGCAATCAGCCCCAGCATTTT,CASSLRRGSNQPQHF
12,.,TRBJ2-5,.,TRBV13,TGTGCCAGCAGCAGGCAACAGGAGACCCAGTACTTC,CASSRQQETQYF
13,.,TRBJ2-7,TRBD1,TRBV7-9,TGTGCCAGCAGGCACCGGGACAGATACGAGCAGTACTTC,CASRHRDRYEQYF
16,.,TRBJ2-1,.,TRBV7-9,TGTGCCAGCAGCTTAGCGCTAAGCACTAATAACAATGAGCAGTTCTTC,CASSLALSTNNNEQFF
12,.,TRBJ2-3,.,TRBV10-1,TGCGCCAGCAGTGAGTCGCCAGATACGCAGTATTTT,CASSESPDTQYF
15,.,TRBJ1-2,.,TRBV7-9,TGTGCCAGCAGCCTGGGACCGGCGGACCCCCATGGCTACACCTTC,CASSLGPADPHGYTF
16,.,TRBJ2-3,TRBD2,TRBV20-1,TGCAGTGCTTTTAGCGGGGGGGCCTGGAGAACAGATACGCAGTATTTT,CSAFSGGAWRTDTQYF
14,.,TRBJ2-1,TRBD2,TRBV4-3,TGCGCCAGCAGCCCCCGACTAGCGACCAATGAGCAGTTCTTC,CASSPRLATNEQFF
13,once,TRBJ1-1,.,TRBV7-9,TGTGCCAGCAGCTTATCAGGGAACACTGAAGCTTTCTTT,CASSLSGNTEAFF
14,.,TRBJ2-7,TRBD2,TRBV7-2,TGTGCCAGCAGCTCCTCGATAGCGGGCCACGAGCAGTACTTC,CASSSSIAGHEQYF
17,once,TRBJ1-1,.,TRBV5-1,TGCGCCAGCAGCTTGGCCCTAAATAAGGGCTTCGGCACTGAAGCTTTCTTT,CASSLALNKGFGTEAFF
15,.,TRBJ1-5,TRBD1,TRBV7-9,TGTGCCAGCAGCTTGGGGGACAGCTCCAATCAGCCCCAGCATTTT,CASSLGDSSNQPQHF
15,.,TRBJ2-3,.,TRBV27,TGTGCCAGCACCTGGGGGCCGGGGCGGACAGATACGCAGTATTTT,CASTWGPGRTDTQYF
13,.,TRBJ2-7,.,TRBV27,TGTGCCAGCAGTTTATCGATCTCCCGCGAGCAGTACTTC,CASSLSISREQYF
15,.,TRBJ1-2,TRBD1,TRBV7-9,TGTGCCAGCAGCCGCACAGGGGAGGAGTTCCGTGGCTACACCTTC,CASSRTGEEFRGYTF
15,.,TRBJ1-5,.,TRBV4-2,TGTGCCAGCAGCCAACGTTTTGAGGTATCCCAGCCCCAGCATTTT,CASSQRFEVSQPQHF
15,.,TRBJ1-1,.,TRBV27,TGTGCCAGCAGTTTAGAACAGGGTCTTTACACTGAAGCTTTCTTT,CASSLEQGLYTEAFF
14,few,TRBJ2-7,.,TRBV14,TGTGCCAGCAGCCAACCGGACACTACCTACGAGCAGTACTTC,CASSQPDTTYEQYF
13,.,TRBJ1-5,.,TRBV20-1,TGCAGTGCTAGCAGGGAGTTGGATCAGCCCCAGCATTTT,CSASRELDQPQHF
11,.,TRBJ1-3,.,TRBV6-5,TGTGCCAGCGCCTCTGGAAACACCATATATTTT,CASASGNTIYF
16,.,TRBJ1-2,.,TRBV7-2,TGTGCCAGCAGCTTAACCTCCCGGGACACCCAAGGGGGCTACACCTTC,CASSLTSRDTQGGYTF
18,.,TRBJ2-1,TRBD2,TRBV27,TGTGCCAGCAGTTTATCCAGGGCAGCGGGGGGCCCTTACAATGAGCAGTTCTTC,CASSLSRAAGGPYNEQFF
13,.,TRBJ1-6,TRBD1,TRBV20-1,TGCAGTGCTTTAGTGACAGGGCGGCGTGTTTTCCACTTT,CSALVTGRRVFHF
12,.,TRBJ2-7,.,TRBV7-2,TGTGCCAGCAGCTACGGCTCGGACGAGCAGTACTTC,CASSYGSDEQYF
11,.,TRBJ1-1,.,TRBV7-9,TGTGCCAGCAGCCAGACGGATGAAGCTTTCTTT,CASSQTDEAFF
12,.,TRBJ2-5,.,TRBV7-9,TGTGCCAGCAGGAGGGACAAAGAGACCCAGTACTTC,CASRRDKETQYF
15,.,TRBJ2-7,.,TRBV12-5,TGTGCTAGTGGGCTCCCGGTTGGGTCCTTCTACGAGCAGTACTTC,CASGLPVGSFYEQYF
14,.,TRBJ1-1,.,TRBV4-3,TGCGCCAGCAGCCGACAGATCATGAACACTGAAGCTTTCTTT,CASSRQIMNTEAFF
14,.,TRBJ2-1,.,TRBV6-2/TRBV6-3,TGTGCCAGCAGTTACAGGGACTCCTACAATGAGCAGTTCTTC,CASSYRDSYNEQFF
16,.,TRBJ2-3,TRBD2,TRBV10-3,TGTGCCATCAGTGAAGCGGAAGCGGGGAGGACTATTACGCAGTATTTT,CAISEAEAGRTITQYF
14,.,TRBJ2-5,.,TRBV12-3/TRBV12-4,TGTGCCAGCAGTTTAGTCAGGGTTCAAGAGACCCAGTACTTC,CASSLVRVQETQYF
13,.,TRBJ1-5,.,TRBV2,TGTGCCAGCAGAGGGAGTTACAATCAGCCCCAGCATTTT,CASRGSYNQPQHF
16,.,TRBJ2-6,TRBD1,TRBV20-1,TGCAGTGCCACGGGACAGGGGGTCTCTGGGGCCAACGTCCTGACTTTC,CSATGQGVSGANVLTF
15,.,TRBJ2-7,TRBD2,TRBV7-6,TGTGCCAGCAGCTTAGGCAGCGGGAGCTCCTACGAGCAGTACTTC,CASSLGSGSSYEQYF
13,.,TRBJ2-7,.,TRBV7-2,TGTGCCAGCAGCTTAGCCAGAGCCTACGAGCAGTACTTC,CASSLARAYEQYF
14,.,TRBJ2-1,TRBD1,TRBV19,TGTGCCAGCAGAGGGACAGGCCACCTCAATGAGCAGTTCTTC,CASRGTGHLNEQFF
16,.,TRBJ2-2,.,TRBV6-6,TGTGCCAGCAGTTACCCACCGGGACAGAACACCGGGGAGCTGTTTTTT,CASSYPPGQNTGELFF
15,.,TRBJ2-5,TRBD2,TRBV12-3/TRBV12-4,TGTGCCAGCAGTCCTAGCGGGGGCTCCCAAGAGACCCAGTACTTC,CASSPSGGSQETQYF
16,once,TRBJ1-5,.,TRBV15,TGTGCCACCAGCAGAACCAGGCAGGGAGGCAATCAGCCCCAGCATTTT,CATSRTRQGGNQPQHF
13,.,TRBJ2-7,.,TRBV6-5,TGTGCCAGCAGTTACACAGGGAGTTACGAGCAGTACTTC,CASSYTGSYEQYF
14,.,TRBJ1-2,.,TRBV9,TGTGCCAGCAGCGTACCGGGTACTGGACATGGCTACACCTTC,CASSVPGTGHGYTF
14,.,TRBJ1-2,.,TRBV15,TGTGCCACCAGCAAAAGGGGTACTTCTGCCGGCTACACCTTC,CATSKRGTSAGYTF